Each of the 10 T cell receptor beta chains below was sequenced from the same sample in a study of blood T cell repertoires in COVID-19 (dated by TCRdb to about 2020). The library was made by the immunoSEQ multiplex PCR assay. TCRdb took over this immuneACCESS table, retaining in-frame rearrangements with V and J assigned. Such tables are incomplete; in checked studies, under half of the missing clones stem from an unresolved V gene, and the remainder is unexplained. Within this sample are roughly 18,000 clones, with more than 80% of them counted one time only. The ten top clones hold 3.5% to 5% of the sample. Source material: peripheral blood. These receptors came from a human donor in a cohort sampled during active COVID-19.

The V call is TRBV2, the J call TRBJ1-6, with 8 bases matching TRBD1. From germline, CDR1 is SNHLY and CDR2 FYNNEI. This CDR3 contains 14 residues. Losses at the gene ends were 8 bases for V and 10 bases for J; bases not matched to a gene: 10. In DNA, the CDR3 is TGTGCCAGCTCCTTGACAGGGGAGGTCTCACCCCTCCACTTT. Translating it yields CASSLTGEVSPLHF.

V gene TRBV25-1 combines with J gene TRBJ1-6; the D gene is possibly TRBD1 (6 bases). This CDR3 spans 15 amino acids. Germline CDR1 reads MGHDK; CDR2 reads SYGVNS. The V gene lost 6 bases and the J gene lost 1 base, with 10 bases spanning the gap. In DNA form, the CDR3 reads TGTGCCAGCAGAGGACAGCTATCCTATAATTCACCCCTCCACTTT. This codes for CASRGQLSYNSPLHF.

The rearrangement links TRBV9 to TRBJ1-1; D gene unclear. The V gene's germline CDR1 is SGDLS and CDR2 YYNGEE. Trimming took 0 bases from V and 4 from J, leaving 7 bases between them. The CDR3 has 13 residues. The CDR3 reads CASSVDSSTEAFF. DNA of the CDR3: TGTGCCAGCAGCGTAGACAGTAGCACTGAAGCTTTCTTT. Complete variable domain (other parts from reference TRBV9 and TRBJ1-1): DSGVTQTPKHLITATGQRVTLRCSPRSGDLSVYWYQQSLDQGLQFLIQYYNGEERAKGNILERFSAQQFPDLHSELNLSSLELGDSALYFCASSVDSSTEAFFGQGTRLTVV.

This clone showed up just once. The rearrangement uses TRBV7-8 and TRBJ1-2; TRBD1 might be the D (6 bases). V dropped 5 bases and J dropped 1 base, with 23 bases sitting between them. The CDR3 runs 18 residues. Germline V gene lookup returns CDR1 SGHVS and CDR2 FQNEAQ. CDR3 residues: CASSAIRGGAGDNYGYTF. The CDR3 DNA sequence: TGTGCCAGCAGCGCGATAAGGGGGGGCGCGGGAGATAACTATGGCTACACCTTC.

The chain employs TRBV24-1 and TRBJ2-5; 9 bases are a match to TRBD1. CDR3 size: 15 residues. J was trimmed by 4 bases and V by 6 bases; bases with no gene match: 8. The V gene's germline CDR1 is KGHDR and CDR2 SFDVKD. The chain's CDR3 is CATSKDRGLRETQYF. In DNA, the CDR3 is TGTGCCACCAGTAAGGACAGGGGTTTAAGAGAGACCCAGTACTTC.

This chain connects TRBV9 to TRBJ2-5; 9 positions agree with TRBD2. CDR1 is SGDLS and CDR2 is YYNGEE in the germline V gene. V was clipped by 0 bases and J by 5 bases; unmatched bases: 8. This CDR3 is built from 16 residues. The CDR3 loop is CASSVAGGGAGETQYF. The DNA of the CDR3 is TGTGCCAGCAGCGTAGCTGGCGGGGGGGCGGGTGAGACCCAGTACTTC.

This chain uses TRBV18 with TRBJ2-2, with TRBD2 as a possible D gene (6 bases). Trimming left V 1 base short and J 7 bases short, with 7 bases between. The CDR3 covers 13 residues. CDR1 and CDR2 from the germline V gene are KGHSH and LQKENI. The CDR3 DNA sequence: TGTGCCAGCTCACCACAGGGAGGCGGGGAGCTGTTTTTT. Its translation is CASSPQGGGELFF.

The chain is built from TRBV6-2 or TRBV6-3 and TRBJ1-2; 10 positions agree with TRBD1. Germline CDR1 and CDR2: MNHEY and SVGEGT. The V segment lost 4 bases and the J segment 5 bases; nucleotides outside the gene matches: 10. The length of the CDR3 is 16 residues. CDR3 amino acids: CASSSLPGQGMYGYTF. The DNA of the CDR3 is TGTGCCAGCAGTTCGCTTCCGGGACAGGGGATGTATGGCTACACCTTC.

The chain employs TRBV3-1 (or the pseudogene TRBV3-2) and TRBJ1-4; no clear D gene. The germline V gene has CDR1 LGHDT and CDR2 YNNKEL (reference sequence). The CDR3 length is 15 residues. With 4 bases removed from V and 4 bases from J, the gap between germline ends came to 13 bases. The CDR3, as DNA: TGTGCCAGCAGCCTCTCGCAGGACTATAATGAAAAACTGTTTTTT. Encoded protein: CASSLSQDYNEKLFF.

The CDR3 region is CASSLPGGNTEAFF. CDR3 in DNA: TGTGCCAGCAGCTTGCCAGGGGGTAACACTGAAGCTTTCTTT. The rearrangement links TRBV5-7 to TRBJ1-1; TRBD1 matches 7 bases. TRBV5-7 is an ORF for which the function is uncertain. This CDR3 region has 14 residues. The ends lost 1 base at V and 2 bases at J; junction bases unmatched: 2.